One sample yielded the 26 T cell receptor beta chains listed below, sequenced in a study of OX40 agonist ivuxolimab in advanced cancers. Assay used: immunoSEQ multiplex PCR; TCRdb lists only in-frame clones, some missing. The sample shows some 94,000 clones, more than 95% of them seen only once. The material was CD4+ or CD8+ T cells sorted from blood, obtained in a trial of the OX40 agonist ivuxolimab. The source of these receptors is an adult with an advanced solid tumor such as melanoma, head and neck, liver or kidney cancer.

The chain has TRBV7-9 and TRBJ2-5; either TRBD1 or TRBD2 may fit D (5 bases each). The CDR3 consists of 14 residues. CDR1 and CDR2 from the germline V gene are SEHNR and FQNEAQ (reference sequence). The ends were cut back, 3 bases at V and 4 bases at J, with 12 bases in the middle. The CDR3 DNA reads TGTGCCAGCAGCTTCCCTCGGGGCAGAGAGACCCAGTACTTC. Translated, it gives CASSFPRGRETQYF.

The V gene is TRBV9, the J gene TRBJ1-5; D is undetermined. The V end lost 6 bases, the J end lost 0 bases, and 16 bases lay between the germline ends. The CDR3 totals 16 residues. CDR1 SGDLS and CDR2 YYNGEE come from the germline V gene. The CDR3 nucleotides read TGTGCCAGCACTCCGGGCAGGAGGAATAGCAATCAGCCCCAGCATTTT. Translation: CASTPGRRNSNQPQHF. Supplemented by reference TRBV9 and TRBJ1-5, the full variable domain reads DSGVTQTPKHLITATGQRVTLRCSPRSGDLSVYWYQQSLDQGLQFLIQYYNGEERAKGNILERFSAQQFPDLHSELNLSSLELGDSALYFCASTPGRRNSNQPQHFGDGTRLSIL.

The genes are TRBV27 and TRBJ1-1, with D maybe TRBD1 (6 bases). CDR1 is MNHEY, CDR2 SMNVEV, per germline (reference sequence). The V and J ends lost 4 bases and 6 bases respectively, with 18 bases between them. This CDR3 has 15 residues. CDR3 sequence: CASSSISTGRPEAFF. The CDR3 DNA reads as TGTGCCAGCAGTTCTATCTCGACAGGTCGTCCTGAAGCTTTCTTT.

The genes are TRBV5-5 and TRBJ2-5; 11 bases are shared with TRBD1. The length of the CDR3 is 15 residues. V lost 0 bases to trimming and J lost 5 bases; unmatched junction nucleotides: 3. The germline V gene encodes CDR1 SGHKS and CDR2 YYEKEE (reference sequence). The CDR3 nucleotides read TGTGCCAGCAGCTTGGGGACAGGGGGCGTGGAGACCCAGTACTTC. The encoded protein is CASSLGTGGVETQYF.

The rearrangement links TRBV28 to TRBJ2-7; D unclear. The CDR3 loop spans 15 amino acids. Trimming shortened V by 2 bases and J by 5 bases, and 16 bases separated the two germline ends. The germline V gene has CDR1 MDHEN and CDR2 SYDVKM. CDR3 residues: CASSLSLVLLDEQYF. CDR3 coding DNA: TGTGCCAGCAGTTTAAGCCTAGTGCTCTTGGACGAGCAGTACTTC.

This chain links TRBV11-3 with TRBJ2-3; 13 bases align to TRBD2. Germline CDR1 reads SGHNT; CDR2 reads YENEEA. After removal of 5 bases from V and 6 bases from J, the junction contained 8 bases not matched to a gene. The CDR3 loop spans 16 amino acids. The CDR3 loop is CASSLRTSGSADTQYF. Written as DNA, the CDR3 is TGTGCCAGCAGCCTGAGGACTAGCGGGAGTGCGGATACGCAGTATTTT.

This clone came up once. The chain carries TRBV27 and TRBJ2-7; TRBD2 matches 8 bases. The CDR3 totals 16 residues. The J segment lost 3 bases and the V segment lost 7 bases, leaving 14 bases of the junction unmatched. Germline values: CDR1 MNHEY, CDR2 SMNVEV (reference sequence). The CDR3 bases are TGTGCCAGCATGTATCGAGCTAGCGGGTCTAACTACGAGCAGTACTTC. Amino acids: CASMYRASGSNYEQYF.

The chain is built from TRBV5-6 and TRBJ1-1; D gene unclear. Germline V lookup: CDR1 SGHDT, CDR2 YYEEEE. The CDR3 has 14 residues. V was trimmed by 0 bases and J by 2 bases, leaving 8 bases between them. In DNA, the CDR3 is TGTGCCAGCAGCTTGGCGTCAGCTAACACTGAAGCTTTCTTT. Protein: CASSLASANTEAFF. The complete variable domain, with remaining parts taken from reference TRBV5-6 and TRBJ1-1, reads DAGVTQSPTHLIKTRGQQVTLRCSPKSGHDTVSWYQQALGQGPQFIFQYYEEEERQRGNFPDRFSGHQFPNYSSELNVNALLLGDSALYLCASSLASANTEAFFGQGTRLTVV.

V and J are TRBV19 and TRBJ1-5, with a tentative D call TRBD1 (6 bases). Germline CDR1 LNHDA, CDR2 SQIVND (reference sequence). The CDR3 totals 15 residues. With 3 bases removed from V and 6 bases from J, the gap between germline ends came to 15 bases. CDR3 DNA: TGTGCCAGTAGTATTTGGCAGGGGCTGGGTCAGCCCCAGCATTTT. Amino acids: CASSIWQGLGQPQHF.

The chain carries TRBV10-2 and TRBJ2-1; D perhaps matches TRBD1 (5 bases). Trimming cost V 5 bases and J 0 bases, with 11 bases left between them. Germline V lookup: CDR1 WSHSY, CDR2 SAAADI. CDR3 length: 15 residues. CDR3 residues: CASSPGQGSYNEQFF. The CDR3 coding sequence is TGCGCCAGCAGTCCGGGCCAGGGCTCCTACAATGAGCAGTTCTTC.

The chain uses TRBV11-2 and TRBJ2-3; TRBD2 is a possible D gene (6 bases). The CDR3 extends over 16 amino acids. The germline CDR1 and CDR2 sequences are SGHAT and FQNNGV. Trimming cost V 5 bases and J 3 bases, with 18 bases left between them. The CDR3 loop reads CASSPRDLLTTDTQYF. CDR3 bases: TGTGCCAGCAGCCCCAGGGACTTGCTAACTACAGATACGCAGTATTTT.

This sequence joins TRBV27 and TRBJ2-3; the D is unclear. This CDR3 comprises 13 residues. Germline CDR1 MNHEY, CDR2 SMNVEV (reference sequence). The V and J ends lost 11 bases and 1 base respectively, with 13 bases between them. The CDR3 protein is CAAGLRGTDTQYF. The CDR3 nucleotides read TGTGCCGCCGGGCTACGAGGCACAGATACGCAGTATTTT.

The gene calls are TRBV27 and TRBJ1-3, with unresolved D. The germline V gene has CDR1 MNHEY and CDR2 SMNVEV (reference sequence). The CDR3 has 16 residues. Trimming removed 0 bases from V and 0 bases from J, with 9 bases in between. The CDR3 region has the DNA TGTGCCAGCAGTTTATCTTTCCCGACCTCTGGAAACACCATATATTTT. Translating gives CASSLSFPTSGNTIYF.

The chain uses TRBV7-9 and TRBJ2-7, with D hard to call. Looked up from germline, CDR1 is SEHNR and CDR2 is FQNEAQ (reference sequence). Trimming removed 3 bases from V and 0 bases from J, with 9 bases in between. The CDR3 covers 14 residues. The CDR3 coding sequence is TGTGCCAGCAGCTTTACGATCACCTCCTACGAGCAGTACTTC. Translated: CASSFTITSYEQYF.

This chain connects TRBV4-3 to TRBJ2-7, with 7 bases that match TRBD1. V shed 5 bases and J 3 bases; nucleotides not matched to a gene: 10. The CDR3 is made up of 15 amino acids. Looked up from germline, CDR1 is LGHNA and CDR2 is YSLEER. The CDR3 loop is CASSRTLGDSYEQYF. The DNA for the CDR3 is TGCGCCAGCAGCAGGACATTGGGGGACAGCTACGAGCAGTACTTC.

The chain combines TRBV2 with TRBJ2-3, with D unresolved. V gave up 5 bases and J gave up 8 bases, with 14 bases separating them. CDR3 length: 13 residues. The V gene's germline CDR1 is SNHLY and CDR2 FYNNEI. CDR3: CASSYADTSTQYF. The CDR3 DNA reads as TGTGCCAGCAGTTATGCCGACACGAGTACGCAGTATTTT.

The rearrangement joins TRBV5-5 to TRBJ2-7; the D call may be TRBD1 or TRBD2 (6 bases each). This CDR3 has 14 amino acids. Trimming removed 3 bases at V and 7 bases at J, with 17 bases between. Germline V lookup: CDR1 SGHKS, CDR2 YYEKEE (reference sequence). CDR3 protein: CASSSAWGAGEQYF. The CDR3 region has the DNA TGTGCCAGCAGCTCCGCCTGGGGGGCGGGGGAGCAGTACTTC. Full variable domain (outside the CDR3, taken from reference TRBV5-5 and TRBJ2-7): DAGVTQSPTHLIKTRGQQVTLRCSPISGHKSVSWYQQVLGQGPQFIFQYYEKEERGRGNFPDRFSARQFPNYSSELNVNALLLGDSALYLCASSSAWGAGEQYFGPGTRLTVT.

The chain combines TRBV21-1 with TRBJ1-2; TRBD1, the table's D call, lacks a check against the DNA. TRBV21-1 is a pseudogene segment. The CDR3 is made up of 18 amino acids. The CDR3 loop is CASSIGSGHSSGNYGYTF. The CDR3 DNA follows: TGTGCCAGCAGCATTGGGTCAGGGCACTCCTCCGGTAACTATGGCTACACCTTC.

The V gene is TRBV5-1, the J gene TRBJ2-5; D ambiguous. Trimming pared 4 bases from V and 4 bases from J, leaving 5 bases between. Germline CDR1 and CDR2: SGHRS and YFSETQ. The CDR3 extends over 11 amino acids. The CDR3 region has the DNA TGCGCCAGCAGCGGCTCAGAGACCCAGTACTTC. Protein product: CASSGSETQYF.

The chain is built from TRBV14 and TRBJ2-1, with 10 nucleotides matching TRBD1. The CDR3 has 20 amino acids. V trimming: 1 base; J trimming: 7 bases; junction bases outside the gene matches: 19. Per germline, CDR1 SGHDN and CDR2 FVKESK. For the CDR3, the DNA is TGTGCCAGCAGCCAAGTGTTTTCCGCCCCCGGGACAGGGGAAAAAAATGAGCAGTTCTTC. Translation: CASSQVFSAPGTGEKNEQFF.

This chain links TRBV27 with TRBJ2-7; D possibly corresponds to TRBD1 (6 bases). The germline V and J ends were trimmed by 4 bases and 1 base, with 11 bases remaining between them. This CDR3 contains 14 residues. Germline V CDR1 and CDR2: MNHEY, SMNVEV (reference sequence). CDR3 residues: CASSSTTGSYEQYF. The CDR3 DNA is TGTGCCAGCAGTTCCACGACAGGATCCTACGAGCAGTACTTC.

V usage is TRBV13 and J usage is TRBJ2-7, with D unclear. V lost 2 bases and J 0 bases, leaving 11 bases between the germline ends. CDR1 is PRHDT and CDR2 is FYEKMQ in the germline V gene (reference sequence). The CDR3 runs 15 residues. The CDR3 here is CASSLRGSISYEQYF. CDR3 bases: TGTGCCAGCAGCTTAAGAGGCAGTATCTCCTACGAGCAGTACTTC.

This chain joins TRBV25-1 and TRBJ2-1; D remains ambiguous. The CDR3 runs to 13 residues. Germline V gene sequence: CDR1 MGHDK, CDR2 SYGVNS. V lost 0 bases, J lost 10 bases, and 10 bases lay in between. CDR3 amino acids: CASSEYSSPEQFF. As DNA, the CDR3 is TGTGCCAGCAGTGAATATAGCTCTCCAGAGCAGTTCTTC.

V gene TRBV29-1 combines with J gene TRBJ2-4; D unresolved. Trimming cost V 2 bases and J 8 bases, with 13 bases left between them. The CDR3 sequence is 13 residues long. The germline V gene encodes CDR1 SQVTM and CDR2 ANQGSEA. The CDR3 bases are TGCAGCGTTGAACTTGAATCGGTCCACATTCAGTACTTC. It translates to CSVELESVHIQYF.

The chain uses TRBV5-1 and TRBJ2-1; TRBD2 matches 7 bases. CDR1 is SGHRS and CDR2 is YFSETQ in the germline V gene. With 2 bases clipped from V and 5 bases from J, the junction kept 7 bases outside the gene matches. The CDR3 runs to 15 residues. This chain's CDR3 is CASSFGGLTHNEQFF. CDR3 coding DNA: TGCGCCAGCAGCTTCGGGGGACTAACTCACAATGAGCAGTTCTTC.

The chain uses TRBV21-1 and TRBJ2-1; the D call TRBD2 from the table was never checked on the DNA. TRBV21-1 is annotated as a pseudogene. The CDR3 consists of 15 residues. The CDR3 protein is CASSRWRFPYNEQFF. CDR3 bases: TGTGCCAGCAGCCGTTGGAGGTTCCCCTACAATGAGCAGTTCTTC.